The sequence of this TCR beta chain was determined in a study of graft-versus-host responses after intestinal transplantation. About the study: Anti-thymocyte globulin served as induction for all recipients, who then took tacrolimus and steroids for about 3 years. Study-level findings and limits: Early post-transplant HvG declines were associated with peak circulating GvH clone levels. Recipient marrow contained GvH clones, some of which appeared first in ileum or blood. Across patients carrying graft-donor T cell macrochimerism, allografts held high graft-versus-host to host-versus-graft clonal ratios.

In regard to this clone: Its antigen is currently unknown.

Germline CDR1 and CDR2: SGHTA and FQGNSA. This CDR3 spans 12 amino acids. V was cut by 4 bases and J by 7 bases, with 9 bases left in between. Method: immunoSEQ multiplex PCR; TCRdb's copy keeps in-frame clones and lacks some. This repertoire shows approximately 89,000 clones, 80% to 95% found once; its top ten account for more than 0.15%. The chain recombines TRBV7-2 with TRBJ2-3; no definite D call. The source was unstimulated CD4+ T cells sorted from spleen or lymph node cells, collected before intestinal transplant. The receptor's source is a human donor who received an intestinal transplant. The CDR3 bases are TGTGCCAGCAGCTCCTTCGGTAATACGCAGTATTTT. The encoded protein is CASSSFGNTQYF.